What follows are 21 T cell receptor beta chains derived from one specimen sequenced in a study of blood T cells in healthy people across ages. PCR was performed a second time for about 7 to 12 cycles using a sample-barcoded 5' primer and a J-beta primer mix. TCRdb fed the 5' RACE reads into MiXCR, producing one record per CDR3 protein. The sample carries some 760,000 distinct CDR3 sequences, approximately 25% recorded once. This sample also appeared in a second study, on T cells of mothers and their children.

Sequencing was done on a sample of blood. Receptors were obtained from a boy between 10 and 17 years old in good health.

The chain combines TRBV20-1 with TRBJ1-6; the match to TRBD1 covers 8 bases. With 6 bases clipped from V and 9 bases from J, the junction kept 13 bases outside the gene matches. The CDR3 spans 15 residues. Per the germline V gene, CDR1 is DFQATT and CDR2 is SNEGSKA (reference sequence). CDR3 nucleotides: TGCAGTGCCGAGGAGGGCAGGGGGCGTAGTTCACCCCTCCACTTT. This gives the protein CSAEEGRGRSSPLHF.

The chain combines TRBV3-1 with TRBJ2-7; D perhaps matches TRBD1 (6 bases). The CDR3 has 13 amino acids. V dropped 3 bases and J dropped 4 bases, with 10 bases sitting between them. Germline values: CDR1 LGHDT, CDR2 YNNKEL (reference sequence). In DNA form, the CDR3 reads TGTGCCAGCAGCCACGCTACAGGGTACGAGCAGTACTTC. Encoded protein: CASSHATGYEQYF.

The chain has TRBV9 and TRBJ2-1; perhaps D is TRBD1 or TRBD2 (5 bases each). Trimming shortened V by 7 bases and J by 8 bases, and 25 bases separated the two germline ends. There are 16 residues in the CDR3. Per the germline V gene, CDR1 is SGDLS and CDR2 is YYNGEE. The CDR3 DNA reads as TGTGCCAGCGGTGAATGGGGGAGTCGGTTAGTCGATGAGCAGTTCTTC. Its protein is CASGEWGSRLVDEQFF.

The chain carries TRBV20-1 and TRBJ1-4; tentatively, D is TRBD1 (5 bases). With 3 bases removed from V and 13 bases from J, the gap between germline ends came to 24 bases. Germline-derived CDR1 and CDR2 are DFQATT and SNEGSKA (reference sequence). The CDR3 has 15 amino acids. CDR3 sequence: CSARRDGGIGKGLFF. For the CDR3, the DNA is TGCAGTGCTAGGCGGGACGGGGGTATAGGAAAAGGACTGTTTTTT.

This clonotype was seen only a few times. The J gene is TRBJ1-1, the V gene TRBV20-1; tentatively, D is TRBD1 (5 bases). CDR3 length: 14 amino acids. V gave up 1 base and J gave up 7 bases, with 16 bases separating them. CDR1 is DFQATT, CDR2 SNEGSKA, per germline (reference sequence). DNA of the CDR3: TGCAGTGCTAGAGTTTGGGGCCCCGGAAGTGAAGCTTTCTTT. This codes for CSARVWGPGSEAFF.

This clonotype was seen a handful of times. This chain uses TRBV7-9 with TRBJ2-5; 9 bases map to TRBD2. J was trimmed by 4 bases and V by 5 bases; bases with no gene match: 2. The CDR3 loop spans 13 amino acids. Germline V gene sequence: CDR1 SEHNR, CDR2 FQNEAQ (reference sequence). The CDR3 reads CASSILAGETQYF. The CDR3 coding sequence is TGTGCCAGCAGCATACTAGCGGGAGAGACCCAGTACTTC. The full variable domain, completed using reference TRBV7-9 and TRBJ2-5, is DTGVSQNPRHKITKRGQNVTFRCDPISEHNRLYWYRQTLGQGPEFLTYFQNEAQLEKSRLLSDRFSAERPKGSFSTLEIQRTEQGDSAMYLCASSILAGETQYFGPGTRLLVL.

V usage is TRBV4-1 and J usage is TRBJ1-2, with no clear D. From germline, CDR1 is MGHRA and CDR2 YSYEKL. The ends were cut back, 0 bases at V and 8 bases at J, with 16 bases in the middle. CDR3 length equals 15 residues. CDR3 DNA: TGCGCCAGCAGCCAAGACGAAAAAACTTTTTCGGGCTACACCTTC. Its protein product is CASSQDEKTFSGYTF.

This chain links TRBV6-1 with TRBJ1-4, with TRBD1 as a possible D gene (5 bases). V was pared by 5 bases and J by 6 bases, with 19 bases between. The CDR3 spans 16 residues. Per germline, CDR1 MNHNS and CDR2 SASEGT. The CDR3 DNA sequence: TGTGCCAGCAGTACCAGGGAGGCAGGAGAGTATGAAAAACTGTTTTTT. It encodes CASSTREAGEYEKLFF.

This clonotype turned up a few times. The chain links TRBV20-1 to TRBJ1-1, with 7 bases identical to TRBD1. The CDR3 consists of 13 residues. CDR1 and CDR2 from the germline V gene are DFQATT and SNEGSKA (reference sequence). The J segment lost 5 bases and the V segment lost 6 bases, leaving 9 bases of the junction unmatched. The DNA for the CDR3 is TGCAGTGCCCCGGCGCCCAGGGGGACTGAAGCTTTCTTT. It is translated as CSAPAPRGTEAFF.

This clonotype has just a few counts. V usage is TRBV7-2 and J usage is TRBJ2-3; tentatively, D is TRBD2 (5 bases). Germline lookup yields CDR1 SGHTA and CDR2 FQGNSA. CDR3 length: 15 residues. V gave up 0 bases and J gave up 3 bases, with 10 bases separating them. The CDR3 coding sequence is TGTGCCAGCAGCTTAGCGGGAGTTAAGACAGATACGCAGTATTTT. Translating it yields CASSLAGVKTDTQYF.

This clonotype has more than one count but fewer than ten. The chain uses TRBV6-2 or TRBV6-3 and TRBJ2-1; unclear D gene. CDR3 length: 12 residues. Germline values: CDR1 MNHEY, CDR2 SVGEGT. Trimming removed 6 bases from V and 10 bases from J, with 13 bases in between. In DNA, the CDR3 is TGTGCCAGCAGCCCCGGCGGCCGCGAGCAGTTCTTC. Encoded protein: CASSPGGREQFF.

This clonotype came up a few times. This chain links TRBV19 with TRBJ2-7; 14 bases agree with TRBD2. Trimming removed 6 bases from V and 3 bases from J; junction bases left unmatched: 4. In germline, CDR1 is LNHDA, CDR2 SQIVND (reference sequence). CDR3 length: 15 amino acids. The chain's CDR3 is CASSWGLAGDYEQYF. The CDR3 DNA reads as TGTGCCAGTAGCTGGGGACTAGCGGGGGACTACGAGCAGTACTTC.

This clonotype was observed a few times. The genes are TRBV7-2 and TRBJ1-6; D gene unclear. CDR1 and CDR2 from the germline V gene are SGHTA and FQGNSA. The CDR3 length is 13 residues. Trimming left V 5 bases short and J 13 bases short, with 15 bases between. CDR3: CASSPNLRAPLHF. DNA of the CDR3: TGTGCCAGCAGCCCCAATTTACGGGCTCCCCTCCACTTT.

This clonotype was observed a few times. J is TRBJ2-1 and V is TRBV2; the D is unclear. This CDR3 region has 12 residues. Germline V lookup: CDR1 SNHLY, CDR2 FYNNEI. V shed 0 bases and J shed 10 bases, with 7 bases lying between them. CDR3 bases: TGTGCCAGCAGTGAAGCGAGGACGGAGCAGTTCTTC. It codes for CASSEARTEQFF.

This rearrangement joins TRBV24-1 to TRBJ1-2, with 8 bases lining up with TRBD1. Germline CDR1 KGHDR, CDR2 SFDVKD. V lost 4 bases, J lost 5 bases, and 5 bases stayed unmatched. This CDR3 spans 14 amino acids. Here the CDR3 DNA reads TGTGCCACCAGTGAGGCCGGGACAGGATATGGCTACACCTTC. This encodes CATSEAGTGYGYTF.

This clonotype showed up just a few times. CDR3 bases: TGCAGCGTTGAAGGGGATCCAGGACCCCACCAAGAGACCCAGTACTTC. This codes for CSVEGDPGPHQETQYF. The chain employs TRBV29-1 and TRBJ2-5; D gene ambiguous. The CDR3 is made up of 16 amino acids. Between the trimmed V and J ends, which lost 1 base and 0 bases, there was a span of 15 bases. CDR1 is SQVTM and CDR2 is ANQGSEA in the germline V gene. The variable domain in full, completed from reference TRBV29-1 and TRBJ2-5, reads SAVISQKPSRDICQRGTSLTIQCQVDSQVTMMFWYRQQPGQSLTLIATANQGSEATYESGFVIDKFPISRPNLTFSTLTVSNMSPEDSSIYLCSVEGDPGPHQETQYFGPGTRLLVL.

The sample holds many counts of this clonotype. The CDR3 nucleotides are TGTGCCAGCAGCCCCAGCGGAGTAGCCAAAAACATTCAGTACTTC. This encodes CASSPSGVAKNIQYF. The chain recombines TRBV12-3 or TRBV12-4 with TRBJ2-4; D is perhaps TRBD2 (5 bases). The CDR3 extends over 15 amino acids. Trimming removed 6 bases at V and 0 bases at J, with 12 bases between.

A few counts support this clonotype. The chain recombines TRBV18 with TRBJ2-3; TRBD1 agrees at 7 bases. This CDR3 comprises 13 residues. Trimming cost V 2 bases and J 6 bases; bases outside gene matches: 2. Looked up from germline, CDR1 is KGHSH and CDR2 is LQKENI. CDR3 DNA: TGTGCCAGCTCACCAGGGACAGTGGATACGCAGTATTTT. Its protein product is CASSPGTVDTQYF.

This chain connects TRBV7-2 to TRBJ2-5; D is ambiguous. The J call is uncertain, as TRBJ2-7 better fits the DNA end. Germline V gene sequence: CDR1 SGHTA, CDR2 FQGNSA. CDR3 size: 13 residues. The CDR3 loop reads CASSSYPLYEQYF. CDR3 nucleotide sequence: TGTGCCAGCAGCTCATACCCGCTTTACGAGCAGTACTTC.

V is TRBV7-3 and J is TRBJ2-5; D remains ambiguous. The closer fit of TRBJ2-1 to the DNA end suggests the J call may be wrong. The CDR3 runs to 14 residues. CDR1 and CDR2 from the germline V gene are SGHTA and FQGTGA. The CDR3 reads CASSLSPHYNEQFF. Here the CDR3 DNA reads TGTGCCAGCAGCTTATCTCCTCACTACAATGAGCAGTTCTTC.

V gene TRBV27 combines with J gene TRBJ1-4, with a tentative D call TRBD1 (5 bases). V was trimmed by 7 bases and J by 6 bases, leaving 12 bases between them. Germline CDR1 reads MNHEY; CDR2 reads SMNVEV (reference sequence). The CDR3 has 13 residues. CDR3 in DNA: TGTGCCAGCAAGTTCAGGGAGGATGAAAAACTGTTTTTT. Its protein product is CASKFREDEKLFF.